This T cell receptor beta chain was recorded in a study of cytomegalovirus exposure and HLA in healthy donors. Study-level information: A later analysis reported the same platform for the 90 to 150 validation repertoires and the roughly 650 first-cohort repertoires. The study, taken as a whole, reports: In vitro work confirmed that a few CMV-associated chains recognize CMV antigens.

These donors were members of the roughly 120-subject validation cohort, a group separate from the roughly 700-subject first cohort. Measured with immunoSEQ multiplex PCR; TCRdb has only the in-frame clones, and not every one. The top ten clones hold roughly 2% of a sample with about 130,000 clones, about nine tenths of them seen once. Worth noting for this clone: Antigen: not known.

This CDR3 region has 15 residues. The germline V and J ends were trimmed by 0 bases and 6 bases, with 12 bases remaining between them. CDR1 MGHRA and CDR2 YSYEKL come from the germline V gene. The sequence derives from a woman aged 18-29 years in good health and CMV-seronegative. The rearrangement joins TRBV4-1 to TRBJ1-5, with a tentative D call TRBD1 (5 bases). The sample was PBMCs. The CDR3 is CASSQDRGGFQPQHF. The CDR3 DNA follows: TGCGCCAGCAGCCAAGACCGGGGGGGGTTTCAGCCCCAGCATTTT.